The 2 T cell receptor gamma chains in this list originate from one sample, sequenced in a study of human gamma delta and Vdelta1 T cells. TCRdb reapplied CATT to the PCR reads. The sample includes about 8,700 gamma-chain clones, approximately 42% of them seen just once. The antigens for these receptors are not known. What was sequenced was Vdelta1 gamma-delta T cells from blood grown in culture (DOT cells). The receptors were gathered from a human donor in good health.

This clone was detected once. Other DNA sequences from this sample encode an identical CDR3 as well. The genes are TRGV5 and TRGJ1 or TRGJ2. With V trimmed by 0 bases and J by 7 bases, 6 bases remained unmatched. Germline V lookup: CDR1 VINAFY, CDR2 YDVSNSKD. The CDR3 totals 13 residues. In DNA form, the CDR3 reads TGTGCCACCTGGGACAGGCCTCGATATAAGAAACTCTTT. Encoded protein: CATWDRPRYKKLF.

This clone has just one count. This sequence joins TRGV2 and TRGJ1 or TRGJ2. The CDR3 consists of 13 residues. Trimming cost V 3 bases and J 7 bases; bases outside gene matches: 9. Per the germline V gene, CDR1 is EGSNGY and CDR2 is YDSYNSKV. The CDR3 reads CATWDRARYKKLF. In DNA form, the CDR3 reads TGTGCCACCTGGGACCGGGCCCGATATAAGAAACTCTTT.